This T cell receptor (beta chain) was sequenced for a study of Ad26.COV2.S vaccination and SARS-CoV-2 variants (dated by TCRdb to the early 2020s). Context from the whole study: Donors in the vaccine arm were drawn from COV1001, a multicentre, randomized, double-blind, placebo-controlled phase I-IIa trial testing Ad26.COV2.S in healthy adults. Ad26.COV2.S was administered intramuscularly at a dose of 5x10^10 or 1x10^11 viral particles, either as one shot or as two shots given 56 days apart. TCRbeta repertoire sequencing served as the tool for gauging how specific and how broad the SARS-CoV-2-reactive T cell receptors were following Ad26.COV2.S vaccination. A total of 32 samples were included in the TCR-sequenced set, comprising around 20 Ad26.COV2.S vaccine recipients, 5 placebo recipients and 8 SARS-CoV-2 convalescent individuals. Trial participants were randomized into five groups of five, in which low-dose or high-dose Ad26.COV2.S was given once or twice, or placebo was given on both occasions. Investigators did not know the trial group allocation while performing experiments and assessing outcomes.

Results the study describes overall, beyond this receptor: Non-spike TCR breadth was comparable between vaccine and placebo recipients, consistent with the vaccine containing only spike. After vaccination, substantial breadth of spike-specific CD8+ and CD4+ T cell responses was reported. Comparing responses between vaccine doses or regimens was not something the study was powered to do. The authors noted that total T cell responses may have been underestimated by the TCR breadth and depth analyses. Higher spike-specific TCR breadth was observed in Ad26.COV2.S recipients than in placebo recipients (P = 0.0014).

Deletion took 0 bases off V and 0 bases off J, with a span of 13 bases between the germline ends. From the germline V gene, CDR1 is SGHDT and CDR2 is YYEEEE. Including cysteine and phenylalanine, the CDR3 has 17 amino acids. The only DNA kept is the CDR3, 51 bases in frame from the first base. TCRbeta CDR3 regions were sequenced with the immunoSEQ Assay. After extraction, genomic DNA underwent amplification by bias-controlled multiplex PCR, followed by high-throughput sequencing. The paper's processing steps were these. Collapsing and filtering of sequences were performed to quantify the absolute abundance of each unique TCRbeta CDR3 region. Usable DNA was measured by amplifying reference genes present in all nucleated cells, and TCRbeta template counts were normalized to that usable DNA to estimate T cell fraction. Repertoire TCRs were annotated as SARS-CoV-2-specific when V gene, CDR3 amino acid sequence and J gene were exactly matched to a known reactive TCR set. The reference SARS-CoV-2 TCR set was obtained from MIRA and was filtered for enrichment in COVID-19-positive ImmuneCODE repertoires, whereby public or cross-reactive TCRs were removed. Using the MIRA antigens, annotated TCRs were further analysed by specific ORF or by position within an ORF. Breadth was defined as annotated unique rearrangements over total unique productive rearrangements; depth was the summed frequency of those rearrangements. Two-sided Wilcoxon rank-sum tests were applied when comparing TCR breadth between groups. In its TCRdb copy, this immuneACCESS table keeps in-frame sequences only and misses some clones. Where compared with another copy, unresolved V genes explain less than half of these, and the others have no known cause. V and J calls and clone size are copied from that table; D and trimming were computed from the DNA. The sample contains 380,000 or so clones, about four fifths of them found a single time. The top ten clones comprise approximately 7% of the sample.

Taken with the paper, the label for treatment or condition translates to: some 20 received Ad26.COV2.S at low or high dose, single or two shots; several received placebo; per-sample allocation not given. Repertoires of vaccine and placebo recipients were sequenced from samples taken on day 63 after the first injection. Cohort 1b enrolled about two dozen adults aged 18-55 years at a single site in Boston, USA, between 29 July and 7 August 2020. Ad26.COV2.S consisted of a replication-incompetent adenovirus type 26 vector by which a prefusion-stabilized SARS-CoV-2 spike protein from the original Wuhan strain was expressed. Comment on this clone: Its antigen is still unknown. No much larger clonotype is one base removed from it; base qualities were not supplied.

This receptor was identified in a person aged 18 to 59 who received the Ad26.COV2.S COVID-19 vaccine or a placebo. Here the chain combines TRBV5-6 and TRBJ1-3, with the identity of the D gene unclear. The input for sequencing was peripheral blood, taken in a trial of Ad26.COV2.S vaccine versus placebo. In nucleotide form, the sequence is TGTGCCAGCAGCTTGGGTTTATCACGGATCTCTGGAAACACCATATATTTT. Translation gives CASSLGLSRISGNTIYF.